This TCR beta chain originates from a study of T cell repertoires in aging, cancer and after chemotherapy. Whole-study findings and limits: In healthy donors, age-related TCR diversity loss mainly reflected lost richness.

The template was genomic DNA from peripheral blood, not RNA. TRB rearrangements spanning V, D and J were amplified using mixed TRB-A/B primers. In TCRdb, the multiplex PCR reads were re-called with MiXCR into one record per CDR3 protein. Among approximately 10,000 distinct CDR3 sequences listed, around 42% were seen once. This CDR3 spans 13 amino acids. Germline-derived CDR1 and CDR2 are MDHEN and SYDVKM. Trimming cost V 10 bases and J 9 bases, with 19 bases left between them. About this clonotype: Its antigen is still unknown.

This sequence was found in a human donor in good health. The source material was blood. The chain recombines TRBV28 with TRBJ1-5, with no clear D. CDR3 amino acids: CATNTLGLGPQHF. CDR3 bases: TGTGCCACCAATACGCTAGGGTTGGGGCCCCAGCATTTT.